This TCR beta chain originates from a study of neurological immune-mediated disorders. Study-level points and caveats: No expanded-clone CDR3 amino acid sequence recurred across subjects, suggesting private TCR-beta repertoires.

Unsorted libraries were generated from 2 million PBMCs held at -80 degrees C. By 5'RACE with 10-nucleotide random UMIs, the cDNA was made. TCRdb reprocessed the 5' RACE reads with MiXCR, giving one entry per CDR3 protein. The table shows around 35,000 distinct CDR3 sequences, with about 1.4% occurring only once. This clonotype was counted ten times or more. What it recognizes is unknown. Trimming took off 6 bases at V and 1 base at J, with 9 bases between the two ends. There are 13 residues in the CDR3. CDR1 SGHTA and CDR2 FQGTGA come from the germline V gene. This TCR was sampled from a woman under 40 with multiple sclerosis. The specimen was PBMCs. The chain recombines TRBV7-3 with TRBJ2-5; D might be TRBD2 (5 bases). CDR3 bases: TGTGCCAGCAGGGGGAGTCGCCAAGAGACCCAGTACTTC. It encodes CASRGSRQETQYF.